The rows below give T cell receptor beta chains drawn from one sample of a study of blood T cell repertoires in COVID-19. Clones were sequenced by immunoSEQ multiplex PCR, and TCRdb holds only the in-frame ones, with some missing. The data contain fewer than 75,000 clones, 87% of them singletons. The sequencing sample was made of peripheral blood. These receptors were taken from a man aged 50 or older with active COVID-19. The CDR3 runs from the conserved cysteine through the conserved F or W.

v_call,j_call,cdr3_aa
TRBV5-6,TRBJ2-2,CASTRGNTGELFF
TRBV3-1/TRBV3-2,TRBJ1-3,CASSQSGAGNTIYF
TRBV27,TRBJ2-7,CASSFHPGRGFREQYF
TRBV6-5,TRBJ2-5,CASSPPGEETQYF
TRBV18,TRBJ1-2,CASSPRQGAANYGYTF
TRBV6-5,TRBJ1-6,CASSYSNRFYNSPLHF
TRBV30,TRBJ2-3,CAWTSSSTDTQYF
TRBV4-2,TRBJ2-3,CASSHSGDTDTQYF
TRBV7-3,TRBJ2-7,CASSLGTSGSKDEQYF
TRBV30,TRBJ1-2,CAWSAGPRGYTF
TRBV28,TRBJ1-6,CASRRTLGNSPLHF
TRBV5-1,TRBJ2-5,CASSLDRQGAETQYF
TRBV19,TRBJ1-6,CASSIPDNGSPLHF
TRBV19,TRBJ2-1,CASSIGPGGYNEQFF
TRBV9,TRBJ2-7,CASSVEDRAYEQYF
TRBV5-6,TRBJ1-2,CASSLKPGTHGYTF